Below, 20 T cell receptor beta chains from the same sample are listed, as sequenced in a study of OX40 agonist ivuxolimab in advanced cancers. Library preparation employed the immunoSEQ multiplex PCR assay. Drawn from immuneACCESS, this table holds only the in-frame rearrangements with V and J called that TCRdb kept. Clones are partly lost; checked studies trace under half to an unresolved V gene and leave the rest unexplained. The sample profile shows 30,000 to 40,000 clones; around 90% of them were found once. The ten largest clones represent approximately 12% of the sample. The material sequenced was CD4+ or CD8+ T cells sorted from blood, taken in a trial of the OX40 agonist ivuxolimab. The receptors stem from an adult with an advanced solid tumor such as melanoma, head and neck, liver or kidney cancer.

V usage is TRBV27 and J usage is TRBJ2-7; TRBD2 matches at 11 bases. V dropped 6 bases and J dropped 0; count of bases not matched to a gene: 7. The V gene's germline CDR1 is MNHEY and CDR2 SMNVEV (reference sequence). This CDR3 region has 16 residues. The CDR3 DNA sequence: TGTGCCAGCAGCCCCCTCGGGACTAGCGGCTCCTACGAGCAGTACTTC. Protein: CASSPLGTSGSYEQYF.

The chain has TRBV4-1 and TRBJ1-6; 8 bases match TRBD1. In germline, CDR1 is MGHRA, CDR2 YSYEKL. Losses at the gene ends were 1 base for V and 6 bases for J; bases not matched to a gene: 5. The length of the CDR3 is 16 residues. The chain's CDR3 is CASSQGRTGINSPLHF. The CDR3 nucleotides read TGCGCCAGCAGCCAAGGCCGGACAGGGATTAATTCACCCCTCCACTTT.

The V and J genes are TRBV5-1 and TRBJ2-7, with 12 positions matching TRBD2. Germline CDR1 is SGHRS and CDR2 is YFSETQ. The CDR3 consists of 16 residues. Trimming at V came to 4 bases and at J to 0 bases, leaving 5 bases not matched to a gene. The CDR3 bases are TGCGCCAGCAGCCCAACTAGCGGGGGGAGCTCCTACGAGCAGTACTTC. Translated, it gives CASSPTSGGSSYEQYF.

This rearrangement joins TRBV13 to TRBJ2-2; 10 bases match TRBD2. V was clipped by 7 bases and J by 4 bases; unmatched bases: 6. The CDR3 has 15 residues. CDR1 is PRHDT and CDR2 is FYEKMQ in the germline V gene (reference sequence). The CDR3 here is CASIPSGRRTGELFF. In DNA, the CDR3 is TGTGCCAGCATCCCTAGCGGGAGACGCACCGGGGAGCTGTTTTTT.

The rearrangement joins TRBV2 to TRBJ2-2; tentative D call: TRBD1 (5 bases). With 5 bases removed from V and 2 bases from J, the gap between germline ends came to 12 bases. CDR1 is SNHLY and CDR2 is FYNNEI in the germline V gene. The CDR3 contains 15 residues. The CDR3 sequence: CASSMFTGNTGELFF. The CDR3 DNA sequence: TGTGCCAGCAGTATGTTTACAGGAAACACCGGGGAGCTGTTTTTT. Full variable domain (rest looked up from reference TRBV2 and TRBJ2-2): EPEVTQTPSHQVTQMGQEVILRCVPISNHLYFYWYRQILGQKVEFLVSFYNNEISEKSEIFDDQFSVERPDGSNFTLKIRSTKLEDSAMYFCASSMFTGNTGELFFGEGSRLTVL.

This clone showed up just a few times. The CDR3 sequence is CASSMHRENTGELFF. The CDR3 nucleotides read TGTGCCAGTAGTATGCACAGGGAGAACACCGGGGAGCTGTTTTTT. V usage is TRBV19 and J usage is TRBJ2-2, with a weak D call TRBD1 (6 bases). With 3 bases removed from V and 1 base from J, the gap between germline ends came to 9 bases. CDR1 and CDR2 (germline): LNHDA, SQIVND (reference sequence). The CDR3 loop spans 15 amino acids.

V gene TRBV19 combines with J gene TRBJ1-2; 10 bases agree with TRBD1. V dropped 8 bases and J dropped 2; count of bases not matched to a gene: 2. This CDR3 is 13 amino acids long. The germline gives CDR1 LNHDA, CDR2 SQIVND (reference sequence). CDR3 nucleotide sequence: TGTGCCAGTTGGACAGGGGGGAACTATGGCTACACCTTC. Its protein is CASWTGGNYGYTF.

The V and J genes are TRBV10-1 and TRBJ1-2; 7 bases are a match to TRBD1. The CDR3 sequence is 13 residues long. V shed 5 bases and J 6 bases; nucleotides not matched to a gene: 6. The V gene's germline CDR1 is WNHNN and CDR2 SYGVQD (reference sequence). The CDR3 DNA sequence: TGCGCCAGCAGTATGACAGGGACTGATGGCTACACCTTC. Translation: CASSMTGTDGYTF.

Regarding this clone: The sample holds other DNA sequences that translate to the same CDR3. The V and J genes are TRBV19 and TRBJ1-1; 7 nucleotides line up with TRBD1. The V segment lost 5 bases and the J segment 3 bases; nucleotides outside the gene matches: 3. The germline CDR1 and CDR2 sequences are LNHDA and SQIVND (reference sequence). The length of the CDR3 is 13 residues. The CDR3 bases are TGTGCCAGTAGTTCCAGGGGGGACACTGAAGCTTTCTTT. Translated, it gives CASSSRGDTEAFF.

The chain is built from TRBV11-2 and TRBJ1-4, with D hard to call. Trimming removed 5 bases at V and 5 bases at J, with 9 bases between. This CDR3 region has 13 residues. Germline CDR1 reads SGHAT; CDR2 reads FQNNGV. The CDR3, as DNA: TGTGCCAGCAGCCCCCCGGGAAATGAAAAACTGTTTTTT. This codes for CASSPPGNEKLFF.

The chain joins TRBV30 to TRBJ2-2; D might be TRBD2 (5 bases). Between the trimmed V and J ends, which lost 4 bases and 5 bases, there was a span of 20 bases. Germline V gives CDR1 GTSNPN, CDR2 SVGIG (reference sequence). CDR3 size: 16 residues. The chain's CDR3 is CAWMGPDRGWTGELFF. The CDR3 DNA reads TGTGCCTGGATGGGCCCGGACCGCGGGTGGACCGGGGAGCTGTTTTTT.

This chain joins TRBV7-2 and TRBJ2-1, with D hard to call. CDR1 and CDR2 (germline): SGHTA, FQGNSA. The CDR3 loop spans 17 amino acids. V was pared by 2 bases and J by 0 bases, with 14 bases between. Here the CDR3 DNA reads TGTGCCAGCAGCTTAATCCCCTCAGTTTTCTCCTACAATGAGCAGTTCTTC. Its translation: CASSLIPSVFSYNEQFF.

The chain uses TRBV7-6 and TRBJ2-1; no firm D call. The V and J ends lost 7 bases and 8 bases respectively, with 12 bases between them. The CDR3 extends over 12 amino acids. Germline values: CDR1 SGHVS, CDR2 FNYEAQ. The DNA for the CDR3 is TGTGCCAGCACCAAACTTGCGGATGAGCAGTTCTTC. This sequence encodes CASTKLADEQFF. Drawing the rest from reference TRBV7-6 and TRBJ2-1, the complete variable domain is GAGVSQSPRYKVTKRGQDVALRCDPISGHVSLYWYRQALGQGPEFLTYFNYEAQQDKSGLPNDRFSAERPEGSISTLTIQRTEQRDSAMYRCASTKLADEQFFGPGTRLTVL.

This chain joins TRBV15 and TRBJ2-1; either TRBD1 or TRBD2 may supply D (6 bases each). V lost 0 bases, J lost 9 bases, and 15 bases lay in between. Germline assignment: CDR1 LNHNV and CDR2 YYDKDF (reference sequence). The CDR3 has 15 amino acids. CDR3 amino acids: CATSRDRGRKTEQFF. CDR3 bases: TGTGCCACCAGCAGAGATCGGGGGCGGAAGACTGAGCAGTTCTTC.

The CDR3 bases are TGTGCCAGCAGCTCAGAGACCCAAGAGACCCAGTACTTC. The encoded protein is CASSSETQETQYF. The rearrangement links TRBV7-9 to TRBJ2-5; D unresolved. V lost 4 bases and J lost 1, with 7 bases in between. The CDR3 length is 13 residues. Germline-derived CDR1 and CDR2 are SEHNR and FQNEAQ (reference sequence).

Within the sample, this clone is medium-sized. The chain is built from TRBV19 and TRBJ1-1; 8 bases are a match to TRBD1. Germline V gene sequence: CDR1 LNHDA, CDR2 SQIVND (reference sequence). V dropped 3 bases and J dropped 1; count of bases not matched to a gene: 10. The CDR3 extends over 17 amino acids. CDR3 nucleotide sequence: TGTGCCAGTAGTATTGCCCACAACAGGGGGAGGAACACTGAAGCTTTCTTT. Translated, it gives CASSIAHNRGRNTEAFF.

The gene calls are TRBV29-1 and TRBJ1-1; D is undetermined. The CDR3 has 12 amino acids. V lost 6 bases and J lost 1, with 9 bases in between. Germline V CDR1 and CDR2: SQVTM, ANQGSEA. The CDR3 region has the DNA TGCAGCGTCGTACCCGGGAACACTGAAGCTTTCTTT. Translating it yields CSVVPGNTEAFF.

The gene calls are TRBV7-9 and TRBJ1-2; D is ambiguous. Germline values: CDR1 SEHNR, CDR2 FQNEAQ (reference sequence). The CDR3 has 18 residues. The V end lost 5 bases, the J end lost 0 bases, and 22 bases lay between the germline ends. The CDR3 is CASSAPSITERPNYGYTF. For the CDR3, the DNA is TGTGCCAGCAGCGCCCCCTCCATAACCGAACGTCCTAACTATGGCTACACCTTC.

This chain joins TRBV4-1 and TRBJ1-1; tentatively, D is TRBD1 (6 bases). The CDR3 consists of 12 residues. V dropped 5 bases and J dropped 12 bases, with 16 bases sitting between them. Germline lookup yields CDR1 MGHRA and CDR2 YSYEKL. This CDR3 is CASSTVSGAPFF. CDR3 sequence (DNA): TGCGCCAGCAGCACCGTCTCAGGGGCCCCTTTCTTT.

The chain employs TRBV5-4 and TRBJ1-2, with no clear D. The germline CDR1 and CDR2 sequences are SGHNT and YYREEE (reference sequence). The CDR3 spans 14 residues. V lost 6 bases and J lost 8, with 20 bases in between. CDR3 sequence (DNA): TGTGCCAGCACCGACCTCGGGTCCCCCTGGGGCTACACCTTC. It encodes CASTDLGSPWGYTF.